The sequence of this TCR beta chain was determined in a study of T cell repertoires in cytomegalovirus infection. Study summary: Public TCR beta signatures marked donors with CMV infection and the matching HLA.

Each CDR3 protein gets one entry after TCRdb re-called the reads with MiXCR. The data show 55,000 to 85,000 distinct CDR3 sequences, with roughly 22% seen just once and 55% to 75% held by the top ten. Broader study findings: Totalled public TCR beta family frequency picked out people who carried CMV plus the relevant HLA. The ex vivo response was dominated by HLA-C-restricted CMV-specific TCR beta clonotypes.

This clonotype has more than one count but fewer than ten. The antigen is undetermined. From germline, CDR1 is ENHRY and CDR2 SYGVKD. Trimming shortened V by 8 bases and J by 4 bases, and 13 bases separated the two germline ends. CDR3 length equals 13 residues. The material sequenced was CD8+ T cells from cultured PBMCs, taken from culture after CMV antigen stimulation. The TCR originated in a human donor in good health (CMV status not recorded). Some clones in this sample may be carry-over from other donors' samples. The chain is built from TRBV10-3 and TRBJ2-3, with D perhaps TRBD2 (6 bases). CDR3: CAIFSGEADTQYF. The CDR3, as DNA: TGTGCCATCTTTTCGGGGGAAGCAGATACGCAGTATTTT.